The T cell receptor (beta chain) under discussion was sequenced for a study of cytomegalovirus exposure and HLA in healthy donors. Data came from immunoSEQ multiplex PCR; TCRdb stores just in-frame clones and leaves some out. This table has tens of thousands of clones, roughly 96% appearing once. The CDR3 contains 12 residues. Germline CDR1 reads SGHAT; CDR2 reads FQNNGV. V lost 4 bases to trimming and J lost 7 bases, with 10 bases between them. Sequenced material: PBMCs. The receptor's source is a man aged 18 to 29 in good health and CMV-seronegative. The rearrangement links TRBV11-2 to TRBJ1-1; possible D gene TRBD1, 6 bases. DNA for the CDR3: TGTGCCAGCAGCTCGCAGGGGCTTGAAGCTTTCTTT. The encoded protein is CASSSQGLEAFF.